This entry is about one T cell receptor (beta chain). Its target is not known. Germline V gives CDR1 WSHSY, CDR2 SAAADI. This CDR3 is built from 15 residues. The V and J ends lost 5 bases and 3 bases respectively, with 17 bases between them. The data were obtained in a study of naive and memory T cell subsets. An equimolar mix of two oligonucleotides served as the beta constant-region primer for TRBC1 and TRBC2. Four rounds of PCR amplified the ligated cDNA using nested alpha and beta constant-region primers plus SP2. Via MiXCR, TCRdb re-called the UMI-ligation and nested PCR reads, giving one row per CDR3 protein. This sample has over 100,000 distinct CDR3 sequences, with over 30% found just once. Study-wide results and limits: TCR counts from RNA may reflect activation-linked expression changes.

The receptor was isolated from a human donor in good health. The chain employs TRBV10-2 and TRBJ2-7; D is perhaps TRBD1 or TRBD2 (7 bases each). Input material: central memory CD4+ T cells from blood. The CDR3 DNA sequence: TGCGCCAGCAGTCGGGGGGAGGGGGCGAGCTACGAGCAGTACTTC. This gives the protein CASSRGEGASYEQYF.